Each of the 18 T cell receptor beta chains below was sequenced from the same sample in a study of cytomegalovirus exposure and HLA in healthy donors. Amplification used 60 Vbeta primers and 13 Jbeta primers. Some clones are missing from TCRdb's copy, which holds only in-frame ones; the method was immunoSEQ multiplex PCR. The data contain more than 150,000 clones, about four fifths of them singletons. The sample comprised PBMCs. Receptors originate from a woman under 40 in good health and CMV-seropositive.

A few counts support this clone. The chain joins TRBV2 to TRBJ1-5; D not resolved. Germline V gene data show CDR1 as SNHLY and CDR2 as FYNNEI. V gave up 6 bases and J gave up 0 bases, with 9 bases separating them. The CDR3 length is 14 residues. The CDR3 here is CASSAEHSNQPQHF. The CDR3 bases are TGTGCCAGCAGCGCGGAACATAGCAATCAGCCCCAGCATTTT.

The chain joins TRBV28 to TRBJ2-7, with a tentative D call TRBD2 (5 bases). This CDR3 region has 12 residues. In germline, CDR1 is MDHEN, CDR2 SYDVKM. V lost 7 bases, J lost 2 bases, and 9 bases lay in between. The CDR3 protein is CASNGETYEQYF. The DNA of the CDR3 is TGTGCCAGCAATGGGGAGACCTACGAGCAGTACTTC.

The genes are TRBV5-1 and TRBJ2-7; the match to TRBD2 covers 8 bases. CDR3 length: 15 residues. Trimming took 6 bases from V and 3 from J; bases not matched to a gene: 11. CDR1 is SGHRS and CDR2 is YFSETQ in the germline V gene. CDR3 sequence (DNA): TGCGCCAGCACCTTTACAACTAGCGGCCTCTACGAGCAGTACTTC. It codes for CASTFTTSGLYEQYF.

The V call is TRBV9, the J call TRBJ2-1, with D perhaps matching TRBD1 (5 bases). The CDR3 covers 14 residues. Per the germline V gene, CDR1 is SGDLS and CDR2 is YYNGEE. Trimming left V 1 base short and J 6 bases short, with 11 bases between. Here the CDR3 reads CASSVHSRANEQFF. In DNA form, the CDR3 reads TGTGCCAGCAGCGTACATAGCAGGGCCAATGAGCAGTTCTTC.

The chain has TRBV27 and TRBJ1-2, with TRBD1 matching over 8 bases. This CDR3 is built from 14 residues. CDR1 and CDR2 from the germline V gene are MNHEY and SMNVEV (reference sequence). V lost 3 bases, J lost 4 bases, and 4 bases stayed unmatched. CDR3 nucleotides: TGTGCCAGCAGTTTCGCAGGGGGCAGCTATGGCTACACCTTC. Protein sequence: CASSFAGGSYGYTF.

This clone is a singleton in its sample. The chain joins TRBV27 to TRBJ1-2; TRBD1 agrees at 7 bases. The CDR3 spans 15 residues. Germline V gene lookup returns CDR1 MNHEY and CDR2 SMNVEV (reference sequence). V shed 0 bases, J shed 6 bases, and the junction held 7 bases outside the gene matches. The CDR3 region is CASSLSPTGSNGYTF. The CDR3 DNA is TGTGCCAGCAGTTTATCGCCGACAGGGTCCAATGGCTACACCTTC.

This sequence joins TRBV27 and TRBJ2-1, with 11 bases aligning to TRBD2. Trimming at V came to 5 bases and at J to 7 bases, leaving 4 bases not matched to a gene. The CDR3 loop spans 14 amino acids. CDR1 is MNHEY, CDR2 SMNVEV, per germline (reference sequence). Written as DNA, the CDR3 is TGTGCCAGCAGTCGGATAGCGGGGGGGAATGAGCAGTTCTTC. Encoded protein: CASSRIAGGNEQFF.

CDR3 DNA: TGTGCCAGCAGTTTTGACAGGGATAGTACCTACGAGCAGTACTTC. Translated, it gives CASSFDRDSTYEQYF. V and J are TRBV28 and TRBJ2-7, with 7 bases lining up with TRBD1. The germline V gene has CDR1 MDHEN and CDR2 SYDVKM. V was pared by 3 bases and J by 2 bases, with 7 bases of the junction left unmatched. There are 15 residues in the CDR3.

This chain connects TRBV18 to TRBJ1-3; maybe TRBD1 (6 bases). The CDR3 runs 13 residues. Germline V gene sequence: CDR1 KGHSH, CDR2 LQKENI. V was cut by 5 bases and J by 3 bases, with 8 bases left in between. CDR3 bases: TGTGCCAGCTCAGAACAGGGTGGAAACACCATATATTTT. This gives the protein CASSEQGGNTIYF.

The rearrangement uses TRBV10-1 and TRBJ1-2; no clear D. V shed 2 bases and J shed 14 bases, with 6 bases lying between them. CDR3 length: 9 residues. The germline CDR1 and CDR2 sequences are WNHNN and SYGVQD (reference sequence). The CDR3 protein is CASSESKTF. The CDR3 DNA reads TGCGCCAGCAGTGAGAGCAAGACCTTC.

The V and J genes are TRBV5-1 and TRBJ2-7; D is perhaps TRBD2 (5 bases). Trimming cost V 3 bases and J 2 bases, with 9 bases left between them. Germline V gives CDR1 SGHRS, CDR2 YFSETQ. The CDR3 is 13 amino acids. CDR3 nucleotides: TGCGCCAGCAGCTGGCCGGGGACCTACGAGCAGTACTTC. Translated, it gives CASSWPGTYEQYF.

The gene calls are TRBV7-3 and TRBJ1-1; TRBD1 is a possible D gene (5 bases). V was pared by 0 bases and J by 6 bases, with 8 bases between. The CDR3 extends over 13 amino acids. Germline loops: CDR1 SGHTA, CDR2 FQGTGA. This CDR3 is CASSLTGVSEAFF. CDR3 DNA: TGTGCCAGCAGCTTAACAGGGGTCTCTGAAGCTTTCTTT.

The chain employs TRBV6-5 and TRBJ2-2; D ambiguous. The CDR3 is 12 amino acids. V was shortened by 5 bases and J by 8 bases, with 9 bases between the two germline ends. Germline V gene lookup returns CDR1 MNHEY and CDR2 SVGAGI. CDR3 sequence reads: CASSPHPGELFF. CDR3 coding DNA: TGTGCCAGCAGTCCACATCCTGGGGAGCTGTTTTTT.

This clone has more than one count but fewer than ten. The V gene is TRBV28, the J gene TRBJ1-5; weak D call: TRBD1 (5 bases). Trimming left V 2 bases short and J 6 bases short, with 14 bases between. The CDR3 contains 15 residues. Germline CDR1 and CDR2: MDHEN and SYDVKM. CDR3 DNA: TGTGCCAGCAGTTTACGTTCGGGGGTGGGTCAGCCCCAGCATTTT. Residues: CASSLRSGVGQPQHF.

J is TRBJ2-7 and V is TRBV4-3, with 9 bases fitting TRBD2. The CDR3 sequence is 15 residues long. V was clipped by 0 bases and J by 2 bases; unmatched bases: 2. CDR1 LGHNA and CDR2 YSLEER come from the germline V gene. The CDR3 DNA sequence: TGCGCCAGCAGCCAAGATAGGACTAGCGCCTACGAGCAGTACTTC. Encoded protein: CASSQDRTSAYEQYF.

There are a few counts of this clone. V is TRBV6-5 and J is TRBJ2-2, with 7 positions matching TRBD2. Germline V CDR1 and CDR2: MNHEY, SVGAGI. With V trimmed by 6 bases and J by 3 bases, 7 bases remained unmatched. The CDR3 loop spans 15 amino acids. This chain's CDR3 is CASSAEAGYTGELFF. The DNA for the CDR3 is TGTGCCAGCAGCGCGGAAGCGGGGTACACCGGGGAGCTGTTTTTT.

This chain joins TRBV19 and TRBJ1-2, with D perhaps matching TRBD1 (6 bases). V was cut by 8 bases and J by 4 bases, with 14 bases left in between. Germline assignment: CDR1 LNHDA and CDR2 SQIVND (reference sequence). The CDR3 totals 13 residues. The CDR3 is CASSPGTRYGYTF. Here the CDR3 DNA reads TGTGCCAGTTCGCCCGGGACACGCTATGGCTACACCTTC.

The chain uses TRBV7-9 and TRBJ2-7; no clear D gene. The CDR3 length is 12 residues. V gave up 2 bases and J gave up 1 base, with 3 bases separating them. Germline values: CDR1 SEHNR, CDR2 FQNEAQ (reference sequence). The CDR3 sequence: CASSLSSYEQYF. The CDR3 coding sequence is TGTGCCAGCAGCTTATCATCCTACGAGCAGTACTTC.